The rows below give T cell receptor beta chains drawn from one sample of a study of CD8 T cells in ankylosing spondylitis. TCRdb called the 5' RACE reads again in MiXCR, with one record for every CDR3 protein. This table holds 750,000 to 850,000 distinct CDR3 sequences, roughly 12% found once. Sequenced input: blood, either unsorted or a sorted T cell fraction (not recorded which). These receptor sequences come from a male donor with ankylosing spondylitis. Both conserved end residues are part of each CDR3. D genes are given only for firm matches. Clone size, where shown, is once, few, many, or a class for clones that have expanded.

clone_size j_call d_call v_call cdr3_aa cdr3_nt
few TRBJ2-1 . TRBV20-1 CSARRLSRSYNEQFF TGCAGTGCGCGCCGCCTGTCCCGCTCCTACAATGAGCAGTTCTTC
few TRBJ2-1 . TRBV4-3 CASSQGPNSYNEQFF TGCGCCAGCAGCCAAGGACCCAACTCCTACAATGAGCAGTTCTTC
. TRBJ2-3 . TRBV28 CASSPGFAGKFADTQYF TGTGCCAGCAGCCCTGGGTTCGCGGGGAAATTTGCAGATACGCAGTATTTT
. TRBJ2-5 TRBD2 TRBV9 CASTSLAGIGETQYF TGTGCCAGCACGTCCCTAGCGGGAATCGGAGAGACCCAGTACTTC
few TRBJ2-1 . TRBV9 CASSPYPAGEQFF TGTGCCAGCAGCCCGTACCCTGCCGGGGAGCAGTTCTTC
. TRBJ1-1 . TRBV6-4 CASSDGGGNTEAFF TGTGCCAGCAGTGACGGGGGGGGGAACACTGAAGCTTTCTTT
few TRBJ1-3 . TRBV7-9 CASSLMGGNSGNTIYF TGTGCCAGCAGCTTAATGGGTGGAAACTCTGGAAACACCATATATTTT
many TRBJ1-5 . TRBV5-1 CASSDTGQINQPQHF TGCGCCAGCAGCGATACCGGACAGATCAATCAGCCCCAGCATTTT
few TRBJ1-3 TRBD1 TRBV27 CASSRDRGWGNTIYF TGTGCCAGCAGCCGGGACAGGGGATGGGGAAACACCATATATTTT
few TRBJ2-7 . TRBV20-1 CSAASSSSSYEQYF TGCAGTGCCGCTAGCTCTTCCTCTTCCTACGAGCAGTACTTC
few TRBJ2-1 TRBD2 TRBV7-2 CASSLPPGRSLDLKQFF TGTGCCAGCAGCCTCCCCCCCGGGAGGAGCCTAGACCTCAAGCAGTTCTTC
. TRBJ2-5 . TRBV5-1 CASSYPGGGETQYF TGCGCCAGCAGCTACCCGGGGGGCGGAGAGACCCAGTACTTC
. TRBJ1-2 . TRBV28 CASSQTYGYTF TGTGCCAGCAGTCAGACCTATGGCTACACCTTC
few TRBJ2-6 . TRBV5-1 CASSPWADPANVLTF TGCGCCAGCAGCCCGTGGGCTGACCCCGCCAACGTCCTGACTTTC
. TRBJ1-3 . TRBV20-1 CSAPDGDTIYF TGCAGTGCCCCGGACGGGGACACCATATATTTT
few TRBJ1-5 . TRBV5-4 CASSLYPGSNQPQHF TGTGCCAGCAGCTTGTACCCAGGTAGCAATCAGCCCCAGCATTTT
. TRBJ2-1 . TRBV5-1 CASSLRQIQNEQFF TGCGCCAGCAGCTTGAGACAGATTCAAAATGAGCAGTTCTTC
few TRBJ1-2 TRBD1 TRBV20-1 CSALYPGQGSDGYTF TGCAGTGCTCTCTACCCGGGACAGGGTTCCGATGGCTACACCTTC
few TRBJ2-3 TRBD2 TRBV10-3 CAISGQPGLAGSSTDTQYF TGTGCCATCAGTGGACAGCCGGGACTAGCGGGCTCTAGCACAGATACGCAGTATTTT
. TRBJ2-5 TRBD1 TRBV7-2 CASSSRDRGTQYF TGTGCCAGCAGCTCCCGGGACAGGGGGACCCAGTACTTC
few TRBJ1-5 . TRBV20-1 CSASVVGGPRQPQHF TGCAGTGCTAGTGTCGTTGGGGGTCCGAGGCAGCCCCAGCATTTT
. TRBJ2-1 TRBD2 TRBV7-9 CASSPFRTSGDNEQFF TGTGCCAGCAGCCCCTTTAGGACTAGCGGGGACAATGAGCAGTTCTTC
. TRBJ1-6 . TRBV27 CASSRRGEYNSPLHF TGTGCCAGCAGCCGTAGGGGCGAGTATAATTCACCCCTCCACTTT
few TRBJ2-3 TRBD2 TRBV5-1 CASSLGLAENTDTQYF TGCGCCAGCAGCTTAGGGCTAGCGGAAAACACAGATACGCAGTATTTT
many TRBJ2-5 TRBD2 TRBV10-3 CAISESGGEETQYF TGTGCCATCAGTGAGTCCGGGGGGGAAGAGACCCAGTACTTC
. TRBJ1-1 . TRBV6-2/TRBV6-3 CASTPRLLYTEAFF TGTGCCAGCACTCCAAGGCTCTTGTACACTGAAGCTTTCTTT
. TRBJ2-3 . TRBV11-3 CASSLGVRWGTDTQYF TGTGCCAGCAGCTTAGGGGTCAGGTGGGGCACAGATACGCAGTATTTT
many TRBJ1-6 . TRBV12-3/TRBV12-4 CASSAWVLNSPLHF TGTGCCAGCAGTGCCTGGGTCCTTAATTCACCCCTCCACTTT
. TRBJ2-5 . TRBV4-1 CASSQEFGRPSVTQYF TGCGCCAGCAGCCAAGAATTCGGGCGGCCGTCGGTGACCCAGTACTTC
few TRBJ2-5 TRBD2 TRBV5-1 CASSSGTGGSVGETQYF TGCGCCAGCAGCTCCGGGACGGGAGGCTCGGTTGGGGAGACCCAGTACTTC
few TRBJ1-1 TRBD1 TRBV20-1 CSAYTGEAEAFF TGCAGTGCCTACACAGGGGAGGCTGAAGCTTTCTTT
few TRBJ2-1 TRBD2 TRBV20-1 CSARASGRRNEQFF TGCAGTGCTAGGGCCAGCGGGAGGAGGAATGAGCAGTTCTTC
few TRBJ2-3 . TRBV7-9 CASSLIQGTTDTQYF TGTGCCAGCAGCTTGATACAGGGCACCACAGATACGCAGTATTTT
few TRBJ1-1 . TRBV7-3 CASSLTGGAGSEAFF TGTGCCAGCAGCTTAACGGGGGGGGCAGGGTCTGAAGCTTTCTTT
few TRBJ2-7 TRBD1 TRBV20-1 CSARLAGTASEQYF TGCAGTGCTAGGTTAGCCGGGACAGCTTCCGAGCAGTACTTC
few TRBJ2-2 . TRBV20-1 CSARGVPGELFF TGCAGTGCTAGAGGGGTTCCCGGGGAGCTGTTTTTT
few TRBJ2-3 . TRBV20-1 CSASQDPTDTQYF TGCAGTGCTAGCCAGGACCCCACAGATACGCAGTATTTT
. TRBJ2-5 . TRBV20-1 CSASLAETQYF TGCAGTGCTAGTCTGGCAGAGACCCAGTACTTC
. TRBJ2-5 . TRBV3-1 CASSHLGTQETQYF TGTGCCAGCAGCCACCTTGGGACCCAAGAGACCCAGTACTTC
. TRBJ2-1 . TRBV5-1 CASSLGRTGDEQFF TGCGCCAGCAGCTTGGGGCGCACCGGGGATGAGCAGTTCTTC
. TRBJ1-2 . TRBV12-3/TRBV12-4 CASSEGRGLGGYTF TGTGCCAGCAGTGAAGGAAGGGGTTTGGGCGGCTACACCTTC
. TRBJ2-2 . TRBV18 CASSPTSGTGELFF TGTGCCAGCTCACCAACCTCGGGCACCGGGGAGCTGTTTTTT
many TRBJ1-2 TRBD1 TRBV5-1 CASSYLTGNYGYTF TGCGCCAGCAGTTACCTGACAGGGAACTATGGCTACACCTTC
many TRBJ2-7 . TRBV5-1 CASSLVGGAKNEQYF TGCGCCAGCAGCTTGGTCGGGGGTGCAAAGAACGAGCAGTACTTC
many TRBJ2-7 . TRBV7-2 CASSLGPNWEQYF TGTGCCAGCAGCTTAGGGCCAAACTGGGAGCAGTACTTC
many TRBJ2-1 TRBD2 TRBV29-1 CSVEESTSGGAGQFF TGCAGCGTTGAAGAGTCGACTAGCGGGGGGGCCGGGCAGTTCTTC
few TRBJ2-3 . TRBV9 CASSGQDF TGTGCCAGCAGCGGACAGGATTTT
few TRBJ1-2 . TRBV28 CAVPERETNYGYTF TGTGCCGTTCCAGAAAGGGAGACTAACTATGGCTACACCTTC
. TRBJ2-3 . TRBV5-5 CASSLGTAIGNTQYF TGTGCCAGCAGCTTGGGGACAGCCATCGGGAATACGCAGTATTTT
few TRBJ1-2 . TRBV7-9 CASSYWDAEYGYTF TGTGCCAGCAGCTATTGGGACGCCGAGTATGGCTACACCTTC
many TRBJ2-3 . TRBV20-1 CSARDRRGSGDTQYF TGCAGTGCTAGAGATCGCCGAGGGTCGGGAGATACGCAGTATTTT
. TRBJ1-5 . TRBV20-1 CSAPVGNQPQHF TGCAGTGCCCCCGTAGGAAATCAGCCCCAGCATTTT
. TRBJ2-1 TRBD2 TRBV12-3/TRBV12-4 CASSFIFSSGSDTYNEQFF TGTGCCAGCAGTTTTATATTCTCTAGCGGGAGTGATACCTACAATGAGCAGTTCTTC
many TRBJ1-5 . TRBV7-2 CASSFRTAGQPQHF TGTGCCAGCAGCTTCAGGACAGCGGGTCAGCCCCAGCATTTT
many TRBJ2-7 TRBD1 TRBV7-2 CASRHFDRENKQYF TGTGCCAGCAGACATTTTGACAGGGAGAACAAGCAGTACTTC
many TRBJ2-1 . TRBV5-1 CASSLTGPYNEQFF TGCGCCAGCAGTTTAACCGGTCCCTACAATGAGCAGTTCTTC
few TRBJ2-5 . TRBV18 CASSLSARKTQYF TGTGCCAGCTCACTGTCAGCAAGGAAGACCCAGTACTTC
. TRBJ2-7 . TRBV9 CASGQVLAGEQYF TGTGCCAGCGGCCAGGTTCTGGCGGGAGAGCAGTACTTC
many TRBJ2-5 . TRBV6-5 CASSYSNVWGGFWETQYF TGTGCCAGCAGTTACTCGAATGTTTGGGGGGGCTTTTGGGAGACCCAGTACTTC
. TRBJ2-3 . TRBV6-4 CATPMGKDTQYF TGTGCCACCCCGATGGGTAAAGATACGCAGTATTTT